The clone carrying this T cell receptor (beta chain) has a handful of counts. The antigen is not known. The data belong to a study of cytomegalovirus exposure and HLA in healthy donors. Study-wide points: The classifier, whose performance was assessed in both the original and validation cohorts, reportedly diagnosed cytomegalovirus status with high specificity and sensitivity.

This CDR3 contains 14 residues. V lost 6 bases and J lost 2, with 13 bases in between. Germline V gene lookup returns CDR1 ENHRY and CDR2 SYGVKD. PCR employed 60 Vbeta and 13 Jbeta primers. Only in-frame clones appear in the TCRdb table, and some are missing; sequencing was by immunoSEQ multiplex PCR. Among about 90,000 clones listed, 50% to 80% were seen once. The chain recombines TRBV10-3 with TRBJ2-5; weak D call: TRBD2 (5 bases). The specimen sequenced was PBMCs. The TCR was taken from a man younger than 40 in good health and CMV-seronegative. CDR3 region: CAISLGGMQETQYF. The CDR3 DNA follows: TGTGCCATCAGCCTAGGAGGAATGCAAGAGACCCAGTACTTC.